The T cell receptor (beta chain) under discussion was sequenced for a study of early T cells in non-severe SARS-CoV-2 infection. At the level of the study: Unsorted whole blood bulk RNA was sequenced, with unpaired chains.

This clonotype was detected a few times. Trimming stripped 2 bases from V and 2 bases from J, with 13 bases between. Looked up from germline, CDR1 is LGHDT and CDR2 is YNNKEL (reference sequence). This CDR3 spans 15 amino acids. Individual cDNA molecules received unique molecular identifiers. One entry per CDR3 protein results from TCRdb running MiXCR on the 5' RACE reads. The sample contains 100,000 to 120,000 distinct CDR3 sequences, roughly 12% of which appear only once. This chain joins TRBV3-1 and TRBJ2-7; D is unclear. Source: whole blood, taken at baseline. The clonotype was recovered from an adult who was a healthcare worker with PCR-confirmed SARS-CoV-2 infection or an uninfected control (not recorded which). The CDR3 nucleotides read TGTGCCAGCAGCCAAACCGGGCCGCCGCCCTACGAGCAGTACTTC. Translated: CASSQTGPPPYEQYF.